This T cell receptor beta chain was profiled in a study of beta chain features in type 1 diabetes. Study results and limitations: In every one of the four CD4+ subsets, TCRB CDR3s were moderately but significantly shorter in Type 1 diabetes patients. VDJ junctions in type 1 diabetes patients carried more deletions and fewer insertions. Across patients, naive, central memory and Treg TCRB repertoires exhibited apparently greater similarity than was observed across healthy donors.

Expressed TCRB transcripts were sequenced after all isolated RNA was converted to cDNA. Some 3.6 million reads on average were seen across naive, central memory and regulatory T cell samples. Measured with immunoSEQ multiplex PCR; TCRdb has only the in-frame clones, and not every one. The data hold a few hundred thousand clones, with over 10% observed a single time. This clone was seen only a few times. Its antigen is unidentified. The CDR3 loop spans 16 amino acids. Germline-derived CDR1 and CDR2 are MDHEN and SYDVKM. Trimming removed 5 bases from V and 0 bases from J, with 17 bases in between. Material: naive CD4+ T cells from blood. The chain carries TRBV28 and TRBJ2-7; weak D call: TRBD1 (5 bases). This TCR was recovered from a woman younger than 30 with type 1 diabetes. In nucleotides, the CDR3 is TGTGCCAGCAGTCCCCAGAGACAGAGATCCTCCTACGAGCAGTACTTC. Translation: CASSPQRQRSSYEQYF.